Here is one T cell receptor beta chain with its context. The antigen remains undetermined. V dropped 6 bases and J dropped 6 bases, with 13 bases sitting between them. Looked up from germline, CDR1 is KGHSH and CDR2 is LQKENI. This CDR3 is 13 amino acids long. This record comes from a study of siplizumab effects on memory and regulatory T cells. General study points: Proliferating Tregs from siplizumab cultures lacked functional confirmation of suppression.

The study assayed approximately 100,000 TCR templates per sample. The repertoire was sequenced with immunoSEQ multiplex PCR; TCRdb's copy has only in-frame clones and lacks some. The table records some 100,000 clones, 92% of them present only once. The rearrangement uses TRBV18 and TRBJ2-3; no definite D call. This sequence originates from a human donor in good health. The sequenced sample consisted of Tregs sorted from blood. The CDR3 region is CASSPQRKDTQYF. The DNA for the CDR3 is TGTGCCAGCTCCCCTCAAAGGAAGGATACGCAGTATTTT.